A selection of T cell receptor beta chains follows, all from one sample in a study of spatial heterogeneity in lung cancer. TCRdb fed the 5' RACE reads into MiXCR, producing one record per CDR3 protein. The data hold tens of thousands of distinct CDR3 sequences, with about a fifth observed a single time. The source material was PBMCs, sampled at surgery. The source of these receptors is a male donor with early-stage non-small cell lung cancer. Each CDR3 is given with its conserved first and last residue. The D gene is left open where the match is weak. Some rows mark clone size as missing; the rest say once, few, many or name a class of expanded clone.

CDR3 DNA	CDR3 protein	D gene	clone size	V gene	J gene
TGTGCCGCGGGTCCTTATTTGAACACTGAAGCTTTCTTT	CAAGPYLNTEAFF	NA	many	TRBV27	TRBJ1-1
TGTGCCAGCAGTTTGGGTAGACAGGCTCGGTACAATGAGCAGTTCTTC	CASSLGRQARYNEQFF	NA	NA	TRBV27	TRBJ2-1
TGTGCCACCCATAGAACAAACACAGATACGCAGTATTTT	CATHRTNTDTQYF	NA	NA	TRBV2	TRBJ2-3
TGTGCCAGCAGTTCGGTACAGGGTGGCTACGAGCAGTACTTC	CASSSVQGGYEQYF	NA	few	TRBV27	TRBJ2-7
TGTGCCAGCAGTGGCCCTAACGATGAGCAGTTCTTC	CASSGPNDEQFF	NA	NA	TRBV6-5	TRBJ2-1
TGTGCCAGTTGGGGAAGGACTGAAGCTTTCTTT	CASWGRTEAFF	NA	few	TRBV6-5	TRBJ1-1
TGTGCCACCAGTGATAAGGACAGAGGTAACACCGGGGAGCTGTTTTTT	CATSDKDRGNTGELFF	NA	NA	TRBV24-1	TRBJ2-2
TGTGCCAGCTCACTACAAAGGAGCGGGAGACGCTACGAGCAGTACTTC	CASSLQRSGRRYEQYF	TRBD2	few	TRBV18	TRBJ2-7
TGTGCCAGCAACCGGGGACTAGCGGGGCAAACGCAGTATTTT	CASNRGLAGQTQYF	TRBD2	NA	TRBV2	TRBJ2-3
TGCGCCAGCAGCTTAGCCGGCGACAGTGGGGCGCAGTATTTT	CASSLAGDSGAQYF	NA	NA	TRBV5-1	TRBJ2-3
TGCAGTGCTACCCTGTTGGGACCACATGAAAATGAGCAGTTCTTC	CSATLLGPHENEQFF	NA	NA	TRBV20-1	TRBJ2-1
TGCAGCGTGGGGGCTGGCCCGGGACAGTCTGGAAACACCATATATTTT	CSVGAGPGQSGNTIYF	TRBD1	few	TRBV29-1	TRBJ1-3
TGCGCCAGCAGCCAAGATTGGGCAGGAGCTACCTATGGCTACACCTTC	CASSQDWAGATYGYTF	NA	many	TRBV4-3	TRBJ1-2
TGTGCCATGGTGGGAGACAACACTGAAGCTTTCTTT	CAMVGDNTEAFF	NA	NA	TRBV10-3	TRBJ1-1
TGTGCCAGTAGATTTATATCTGGGGAGCTGTTTTTT	CASRFISGELFF	NA	few	TRBV19	TRBJ2-2
TGTGCCTCCAGGACTAGCGGGACACACCGGGAGCTGTTTTTT	CASRTSGTHRELFF	TRBD2	NA	TRBV6-5	TRBJ2-2
TGCAGTGCCATTGGCGCGAGCTCTGGAAACACCATATATTTT	CSAIGASSGNTIYF	NA	few	TRBV20-1	TRBJ1-3
TGCGCCAGCAGCCCTACCGGGGCCCAAACGCCAAACTATGGCTACACCTTC	CASSPTGAQTPNYGYTF	NA	few	TRBV5-1	TRBJ1-2
TGTGCCAGCAGTGAGGTCGGGGGCGCAAACTACGAGCAGTACTTC	CASSEVGGANYEQYF	NA	NA	TRBV2	TRBJ2-7
TGTGCCAGCAGCGTTGGGGACAGACAAGAGACCCAGTACTTC	CASSVGDRQETQYF	TRBD1	NA	TRBV9	TRBJ2-5
TGCAGCGTTGAAGAATTCGGCAGGGGGCTCCACTATGGCTACACCTTC	CSVEEFGRGLHYGYTF	TRBD1	few	TRBV29-1	TRBJ1-2
TGTGCCAGCAGTCCGGGACAGGGTTACACTGAAGCTTTCTTT	CASSPGQGYTEAFF	TRBD1	many	TRBV28	TRBJ1-1
TGTGCCAGCAGTCCCGGGACAGGGGTCGGGACCCAGTACTTC	CASSPGTGVGTQYF	TRBD1	NA	TRBV2	TRBJ2-5
TGTGCCAGCAGCCCTCAGTCAGGAAACACCATATATTTT	CASSPQSGNTIYF	NA	NA	TRBV7-2	TRBJ1-3
TGCAGTGCTAGAGATGGGAGGGGGGCCTCCTATGGCTACACCTTC	CSARDGRGASYGYTF	NA	few	TRBV20-1	TRBJ1-2
TGCAGTGTAAGGAGAGGGGGCGTCTACGAGCAGTACTTC	CSVRRGGVYEQYF	TRBD1	few	TRBV20-1	TRBJ2-7
TGCGCCAGCAGCGCCGGAATCCCAGGGGATAGTTCACCCCTCCACTTT	CASSAGIPGDSSPLHF	NA	few	TRBV5-1	TRBJ1-6
TGTGCCAGCAGCTTCGGGCAGCAAGAGACCCAGTACTTC	CASSFGQQETQYF	NA	many	TRBV7-2	TRBJ2-5
TGTGCCGCACAACCGACCCACGATTCACCCCTCCACTTT	CAAQPTHDSPLHF	NA	few	TRBV10-3	TRBJ1-6
TGTGCCAGCAGAGGACAGGGGGGCCACGAGCAGTACTTC	CASRGQGGHEQYF	TRBD1	many	TRBV12-3/TRBV12-4	TRBJ2-7
TGTGCCAGCAGTCCCGGAGCCGGGCTCGATTCACCCCTCCACTTT	CASSPGAGLDSPLHF	NA	many	TRBV27	TRBJ1-6
TGTGCCAGCTCACCAATTGGCGTCCAGGGCAACACTGAAGCTTTCTTT	CASSPIGVQGNTEAFF	NA	NA	TRBV18	TRBJ1-1
TGTGCCAGCACCCTAGGGGGGTATGGCTACACCTTC	CASTLGGYGYTF	NA	NA	TRBV28	TRBJ1-2
TGCAGTGCTAGACCAATAGCGGCCTCCTACAATGAGCAGTTCTTC	CSARPIAASYNEQFF	NA	few	TRBV20-1	TRBJ2-1
TGTGCCTGGACTTCCCGAGGGGGCACTGAAGCTTTCTTT	CAWTSRGGTEAFF	NA	few	TRBV30	TRBJ1-1
TGTGCCAGCAGCTTGCTCTCGGGAAGCTCCTATAATTCACCCCTCCACTTT	CASSLLSGSSYNSPLHF	NA	NA	TRBV5-4	TRBJ1-6
TGCGCCAGCAGCACGGGACAGGCGAACACCGGGGAGCTGTTTTTT	CASSTGQANTGELFF	TRBD1	few	TRBV5-1	TRBJ2-2
TGTGCCACCCGCAGGGGACTTACAGATACGCAGTATTTT	CATRRGLTDTQYF	NA	few	TRBV12-3/TRBV12-4	TRBJ2-3
TGTGCCAGCAGTTCCCAGGGGGCAGGATCCGGGGAGCTGTTTTTT	CASSSQGAGSGELFF	TRBD1	few	TRBV6-1	TRBJ2-2
TGTGCCAGCAGCGTAGCGTCCCAGGGCCACGAGCAGTACTTC	CASSVASQGHEQYF	NA	NA	TRBV9	TRBJ2-7
TGTGCCAGCAGCTTAGTCGGTGGGGCCATGAACACTGAAGCTTTCTTT	CASSLVGGAMNTEAFF	NA	medium-sized	TRBV11-2	TRBJ1-1
TGTGCCAGCAGTTTAGAACAGCATAATGAAAAACTGTTTTTT	CASSLEQHNEKLFF	NA	NA	TRBV28	TRBJ1-4
TGCGCCAGCAGCCAAGACCTAGCGGGAGGCTACTACAATGAGCAGTTCTTC	CASSQDLAGGYYNEQFF	TRBD2	NA	TRBV4-1	TRBJ2-1
TGTGCCAGCAGTCCCCTAGGACAGGGGGCCAACTACAATGAGCAGTTCTTC	CASSPLGQGANYNEQFF	TRBD1	NA	TRBV28	TRBJ2-1
TGTGCCAGCAGTTACTCCCCCGCCCACCTTTCCCCCAATGAGCAGTTCTTC	CASSYSPAHLSPNEQFF	NA	NA	TRBV6-5	TRBJ2-1
TGCGCCAGCTCGACAGGGTATACTGAAGCTTTCTTT	CASSTGYTEAFF	TRBD1	many	TRBV5-1	TRBJ1-1
TGTGCCACCAGTTCGGGACAAGAAACCGGGGAGCTGTTTTTT	CATSSGQETGELFF	NA	few	TRBV24-1	TRBJ2-2
TGTGCCAGCAGCCTAGGACTATTCCGACGGGAGCTGTTTTTT	CASSLGLFRRELFF	NA	few	TRBV14	TRBJ2-2
TGTGCCACCACCCCGGTGGCGGCGAACACTGAAGCTTTCTTT	CATTPVAANTEAFF	NA	few	TRBV15	TRBJ1-1
TGCGCCAGCGGAACAGGGGACTATGGCTACACCTTC	CASGTGDYGYTF	TRBD1	NA	TRBV5-1	TRBJ1-2
TGCAGCGTTTGGGGACAAGCCCACACTGAGCAGTACTTC	CSVWGQAHTEQYF	NA	many	TRBV29-1	TRBJ2-7
TGTGCCAGCAGGCATTTACAGGGGAACACCGGGGAGCTGTTTTTT	CASRHLQGNTGELFF	NA	NA	TRBV27	TRBJ2-2